These 26 T cell receptor beta chains were sequenced from one sample in a study of T cell responses to AZD1222 COVID-19 vaccine. TCRdb's copy holds only in-frame clones and misses some; the assay was immunoSEQ multiplex PCR. The sample carries roughly 110,000 clones, over 80% recorded once. This sample comprised peripheral blood, obtained 28 days after the second AZD1222 dose. The receptors stem from an adult who received the AZD1222 COVID-19 vaccine.

The chain uses TRBV28 and TRBJ1-3; D remains unclear. The CDR3 loop spans 11 amino acids. V gave up 5 bases and J gave up 7 bases, with 6 bases separating them. Germline V lookup: CDR1 MDHEN, CDR2 SYDVKM. The DNA of the CDR3 is TGTGCCAGCAGTGAAGGGAACACCATATATTTT. This translates into CASSEGNTIYF.

The genes are TRBV28 and TRBJ1-1, with D uncertain. Trimming shortened V by 3 bases and J by 0 bases, and 8 bases separated the two germline ends. The CDR3 totals 14 residues. CDR1 and CDR2 (germline): MDHEN, SYDVKM. This CDR3 is CASSFYKMNTEAFF. CDR3 sequence (DNA): TGTGCCAGCAGTTTCTATAAGATGAACACTGAAGCTTTCTTT.

This rearrangement joins TRBV7-2 to TRBJ1-4; D may be TRBD1 (5 bases). Trimming removed 3 bases at V and 5 bases at J, with 10 bases between. CDR1 SGHTA and CDR2 FQGNSA come from the germline V gene. This CDR3 has 14 amino acids. The CDR3: CASSFQGGNEKLFF. DNA of the CDR3: TGTGCCAGCAGCTTCCAGGGTGGGAATGAAAAACTGTTTTTT.

The genes are TRBV14 and TRBJ1-2; D gene uncertain. Trimming took off 4 bases at V and 0 bases at J, with 9 bases between the two ends. Germline lookup yields CDR1 SGHDN and CDR2 FVKESK. The CDR3 contains 14 residues. DNA of the CDR3: TGTGCCAGCAGCCGACGGGGAGCTAACTATGGCTACACCTTC. Protein: CASSRRGANYGYTF.

The genes are TRBV9 and TRBJ1-6, with TRBD1 matching over 7 bases. V lost 4 bases and J lost 7; bases outside the gene matches: 8. Germline V gene sequence: CDR1 SGDLS, CDR2 YYNGEE. The CDR3 consists of 15 residues. CDR3 nucleotide sequence: TGTGCCAGCAGCTTTAGCCAGGGGGGAAATTCACCCCTCCACTTT. Protein product: CASSFSQGGNSPLHF.

The CDR3 protein is CASSLGTGVYYGYTF. Written as DNA, the CDR3 is TGCGCCAGCAGCCTCGGGACAGGAGTTTACTATGGCTACACCTTC. This rearrangement joins TRBV5-1 to TRBJ1-2; 8 bases fit TRBD1. J lost 3 bases, V lost 4 bases, and 8 bases had no gene match. The CDR3 length is 15 residues. Germline V CDR1 and CDR2: SGHRS, YFSETQ.

The chain uses TRBV21-1 and TRBJ1-3; the DNA was not used to check the table's D call, TRBD1. TRBV21-1 is described as a pseudogene. The CDR3 runs to 17 residues. CDR3 in amino acids: CASRHALRHFSGNTIYF. The CDR3, as DNA: TGTGCCAGCAGGCACGCCCTCCGACATTTCTCGGGAAACACCATATATTTT.

This clone was observed a single time. The chain employs TRBV10-3 and TRBJ2-3, with D unresolved. With 6 bases removed from V and 8 bases from J, the gap between germline ends came to 15 bases. The CDR3 is 13 residues long. Per the germline V gene, CDR1 is ENHRY and CDR2 is SYGVKD. CDR3 loop: CAISPNSGGTQYF. Written as DNA, the CDR3 is TGTGCCATCAGCCCGAACTCCGGCGGTACGCAGTATTTT.

The rearrangement links TRBV18 to TRBJ1-6, with 10 bases identical to TRBD1. V shed 4 bases, J shed 8 bases, and the junction held 2 bases outside the gene matches. The germline gives CDR1 KGHSH, CDR2 LQKENI. The CDR3 has 14 amino acids. The CDR3, as DNA: TGTGCCAGCTCACGGGACAGGGGAGATTCACCCCTCCACTTT. Amino acid sequence: CASSRDRGDSPLHF.

The chain is built from TRBV28 and TRBJ1-6; D call uncertain. Germline CDR1 MDHEN, CDR2 SYDVKM. This CDR3 has 16 residues. Deletions cut 7 bases from V and 7 bases from J, with 20 bases between. This CDR3 is CASTRDGVGPNSPLHF. The CDR3 DNA is TGTGCCAGCACAAGAGACGGGGTCGGACCCAATTCACCCCTCCACTTT.

This clone turned up a few times. This sample also contains other DNA sequences that code for the same CDR3. The chain joins TRBV20-1 to TRBJ1-5, with TRBD1 as a possible D gene (5 bases). The CDR3 consists of 11 residues. The V end was cut by 3 bases, the J end by 6 bases, with 6 bases between. Germline V gene sequence: CDR1 DFQATT, CDR2 SNEGSKA (reference sequence). CDR3 nucleotides: TGCAGTGCTAGGAGGGGTCAGCCCCAGCATTTT. It specifies CSARRGQPQHF.

V gene TRBV7-9 combines with J gene TRBJ1-2, with a possible D match to TRBD1 (5 bases). Trimming stripped 0 bases from V and 8 bases from J, with 16 bases between. The CDR3 extends over 15 amino acids. The germline CDR1 and CDR2 sequences are SEHNR and FQNEAQ (reference sequence). CDR3 sequence (DNA): TGTGCCAGCAGCTTAGCGAACAGGTTGATTGGGGGCTACACCTTC. This codes for CASSLANRLIGGYTF.

A single count supports this clone. The chain has TRBV6-6 and TRBJ1-3, with a possible D match to TRBD1 (5 bases). Trimming removed 5 bases from V and 0 bases from J, with 17 bases in between. Germline CDR1 reads MNHNY; CDR2 reads SVGAGI (reference sequence). CDR3 size: 17 residues. DNA for the CDR3: TGTGCCAGCAGTCACCACAGGAGAGAGGACTCTGGAAACACCATATATTTT. Translated, it gives CASSHHRREDSGNTIYF.

V and J are TRBV2 and TRBJ1-2; possibly TRBD1 for D (6 bases). Germline V gene lookup returns CDR1 SNHLY and CDR2 FYNNEI. Trimming took off 6 bases at V and 3 bases at J, with 8 bases between the two ends. This CDR3 has 12 amino acids. The CDR3 DNA sequence: TGTGCCAGCAGGTACAGGGACTATGGCTACACCTTC. Its translation is CASRYRDYGYTF.

This rearrangement joins TRBV9 to TRBJ1-2; D may be TRBD1 (6 bases). V lost 3 bases and J lost 8, with 23 bases in between. The CDR3 length is 16 residues. The germline V gene has CDR1 SGDLS and CDR2 YYNGEE. CDR3 loop: CASSAGRGGRRYGYTF. DNA of the CDR3: TGTGCCAGCAGCGCAGGGAGAGGGGGGCGTCGTTACGGCTACACCTTC.

The V gene is TRBV24-1, the J gene TRBJ1-5; unclear D gene. Trimming left V 1 base short and J 5 bases short, with 8 bases between. This CDR3 is built from 14 residues. CDR1 is KGHDR and CDR2 is SFDVKD in the germline V gene. The CDR3 region has the DNA TGTGCCACCAGTGATTTTCTGGGTGATCAGCCCCAGCATTTT. It yields the protein CATSDFLGDQPQHF.

The chain uses TRBV11-1 and TRBJ2-1, with 10 bases matching TRBD1. Germline assignment: CDR1 SGHAT and CDR2 FQDESV (reference sequence). V lost 2 bases to trimming and J lost 8 bases; unmatched junction nucleotides: 6. CDR3 length equals 15 residues. Written as DNA, the CDR3 is TGTGCCAGCAGCTTATCCGGGACAGGGGTCGATGAGCAGTTCTTC. Residues: CASSLSGTGVDEQFF.

In DNA, the CDR3 is TGTGCCAGCACCCTGACTAGCAATGAGCAGTTCTTC. Translation gives CASTLTSNEQFF. This chain uses TRBV12-3 or TRBV12-4 with TRBJ2-1; TRBD2 might be the D (6 bases). This CDR3 has 12 residues. V dropped 7 bases and J dropped 6 bases, with 10 bases sitting between them.

V gene TRBV2 combines with J gene TRBJ2-3, with D unresolved. Germline-derived CDR1 and CDR2 are SNHLY and FYNNEI. Trimming removed 3 bases at V and 2 bases at J, with 6 bases between. This CDR3 has 13 amino acids. The CDR3 region is CASSDGFTDTQYF. Written as DNA, the CDR3 is TGTGCCAGCAGTGATGGCTTCACAGATACGCAGTATTTT.

The chain recombines TRBV15 with TRBJ1-2; the D is unclear. V was pared by 0 bases and J by 8 bases, with 25 bases between. Germline CDR1 and CDR2: LNHNV and YYDKDF (reference sequence). This CDR3 contains 18 residues. The CDR3 spells CATSRDHLGGGSVGGYTF. The CDR3 DNA is TGTGCCACCAGCAGAGATCATTTAGGTGGAGGATCGGTCGGAGGCTACACCTTC.

The chain is built from TRBV15 and TRBJ1-4; D gene ambiguous. V was clipped by 6 bases and J by 8 bases, with 19 bases between them. This CDR3 has 15 amino acids. Germline CDR1 and CDR2: LNHNV and YYDKDF (reference sequence). Here the CDR3 reads CATSLDRVSAEKLFF. The DNA of the CDR3 is TGTGCCACCAGTTTGGACCGGGTATCCGCCGAAAAACTGTTTTTT.

Comment on this clone: This may stem from a read error, because a much larger clone lies one nucleotide away. This chain connects TRBV19 to TRBJ1-5; TRBD1 agrees at 8 bases. Germline assignment: CDR1 LNHDA and CDR2 SQIVND (reference sequence). The junction had 30 bases not matched to a gene; V was cut back by 8 bases and J by 6 bases. CDR3 length equals 21 residues. The CDR3 here is CASFIYLRRQGMSRTGQPQHF. CDR3 DNA sequence: TGTGCCAGTTTTATATATTTAAGACGACAGGGGATGTCGAGGACGGGTCAGCCCCAGCATTTT.

The chain has TRBV7-2 and TRBJ2-3; D possibly corresponds to TRBD2 (6 bases). CDR1 is SGHTA and CDR2 is FQGNSA in the germline V gene. V was pared by 2 bases and J by 2 bases, with 11 bases between. This CDR3 is 15 amino acids long. The CDR3 is CASSLLGLPTDTQYF. CDR3 DNA sequence: TGTGCCAGCAGCTTACTGGGACTTCCCACAGATACGCAGTATTTT.

CDR3 coding DNA: TGTGCCAGCAGTGAGGTCGGCATGAGCTACGAGCAGTACTTC. Translated, it gives CASSEVGMSYEQYF. The chain is built from TRBV25-1 and TRBJ2-7; D uncertain. Germline values: CDR1 MGHDK, CDR2 SYGVNS. The V and J ends lost 3 bases and 3 bases respectively, with 12 bases between them. The CDR3 contains 14 residues.

The rearrangement joins TRBV30 to TRBJ1-1; D remains ambiguous. Germline loops: CDR1 GTSNPN, CDR2 SVGIG (reference sequence). The CDR3 is made up of 12 amino acids. V gave up 5 bases and J gave up 0 bases, with 7 bases separating them. The DNA for the CDR3 is TGTGCCTGGGAAGAGATGAACACTGAAGCTTTCTTT. Translated: CAWEEMNTEAFF. Together with reference TRBV30 and TRBJ1-1, the CDR3 gives the full variable domain: SQTIHQWPATLVQPVGSPLSLECTVEGTSNPNLYWYRQAAGRGLQLLFYSVGIGQISSEVPQNLSASRPQDRQFILSSKKLLLSDSGFYLCAWEEMNTEAFFGQGTRLTVV.

V and J are TRBV7-3 and TRBJ2-2; no definite D call. This CDR3 spans 14 amino acids. Per germline, CDR1 SGHTA and CDR2 FQGTGA. V shed 3 bases and J shed 0 bases, with 5 bases lying between them. This CDR3 reads CASSFSSNTGELFF. The CDR3 coding sequence is TGTGCCAGCAGCTTCAGCTCGAACACCGGGGAGCTGTTTTTT. The full variable domain, its missing parts supplied by reference TRBV7-3 and TRBJ2-2, is GAGVSQTPSNKVTEKGKYVELRCDPISGHTALYWYRQSLGQGPEFLIYFQGTGAADDSGLPNDRFFAVRPEGSVSTLKIQRTERGDSAVYLCASSFSSNTGELFFGEGSRLTVL.